The clone carrying this TCR beta chain turned up a few times. Antigen: not known. The record originates from a study of blood T cells in healthy people across ages. The V gene's germline CDR1 is LGHDT and CDR2 YNNKEL (reference sequence). With 2 bases removed from V and 7 bases from J, the gap between germline ends came to 11 bases. The length of the CDR3 is 13 residues. Each donor gave around 9.6 milliliters of peripheral blood. Alongside a J-beta primer mix, a sample-barcoded 5' primer served in a second PCR lasting roughly 6 to 11 cycles. CDR3-containing paired-end reads numbering at least 2.5 million came from each sample. TCRdb recomputed calls from the 5' RACE reads with MiXCR, one row per CDR3 protein. In the table there are around 2 million distinct CDR3 sequences, around 40% of which are singletons. Study findings and constraints: Since the PBMCs were unsorted, naive and antigen-experienced cells could not be conclusively compared. Researchers report that TCR beta diversity correlated strongly with naive T cell percentage.

The rearrangement links TRBV3-1 to TRBJ1-2; unclear D gene. The source of this sequence is a human donor in good health. Sequenced sample: blood. The CDR3 DNA is TGTGCCAGCAGCCAAAGGCAGTCCTCTGGCTACACCTTC. This translates into CASSQRQSSGYTF.